The entry that follows covers one T cell receptor beta chain sequence. This record comes from a study of T cell changes during pregnancy in multiple sclerosis. The repertoire was sequenced with immunoSEQ multiplex PCR; TCRdb's copy has only in-frame clones and lacks some. Found here are roughly 40,000 clones, around 90% of them singletons; the top ten hold roughly 13%. V was pared by 6 bases and J by 4 bases, with 9 bases between. CDR3 size: 12 residues. The V gene's germline CDR1 is MNHEY and CDR2 SVGAGI. This receptor was taken from a female donor with multiple sclerosis, enrolled in a pregnancy study. This chain links TRBV6-5 with TRBJ1-1; TRBD1 is a possible D gene (5 bases). Here the sequenced sample was CD8+ T cells from peripheral blood mononuclear cells, taken in the first trimester of pregnancy. In nucleotides, the CDR3 is TGTGCCAGCAGGGGGCATACCACTGAAGCTTTCTTT. Protein: CASRGHTTEAFF.